The 23 T cell receptor beta chains below come from one sample, sequenced in a study of blood T cell repertoires in COVID-19. Sequencing was performed with immunoSEQ multiplex PCR; in TCRdb, only in-frame clones are kept and a portion is missing. The table includes fewer than 300,000 clones, around 89% detected once. Sequencing used peripheral blood. These receptors all come from a man in his 60s who had recovered from COVID-19.

The CDR3 DNA reads TGTGCCAGCAGCTTGGGGACAGGGGGTCGTCGGACAGATACGCAGTATTTT. It translates to CASSLGTGGRRTDTQYF. V and J are TRBV7-9 and TRBJ2-3; TRBD1 agrees at 11 bases. This CDR3 has 17 residues. Germline V gene data show CDR1 as SEHNR and CDR2 as FQNEAQ (reference sequence). V trimming: 3 bases; J trimming: 3 bases; junction bases outside the gene matches: 8. Drawing the rest from reference TRBV7-9 and TRBJ2-3, the complete variable domain is DTGVSQNPRHKITKRGQNVTFRCDPISEHNRLYWYRQTLGQGPEFLTYFQNEAQLEKSRLLSDRFSAERPKGSFSTLEIQRTEQGDSAMYLCASSLGTGGRRTDTQYFGPGTRLTVL.

Here the CDR3 DNA reads TGTGCCAGCAGCAAAAACAGACCCTACAATCAGCCCCAGCATTTT. It specifies CASSKNRPYNQPQHF. This chain uses TRBV21-1 with TRBJ1-5; the table names TRBD1, a call not compared with the DNA. TRBV21-1 is labeled a pseudogene. The CDR3 totals 15 residues.

The chain links TRBV6-6 to TRBJ1-2, with TRBD1 matching over 8 bases. Germline CDR1 and CDR2: MNHNY and SVGAGI (reference sequence). This CDR3 has 14 amino acids. Trimming removed 4 bases from V and 3 bases from J; junction bases left unmatched: 4. The CDR3 region is CASSSTDRDYGYTF. The CDR3 DNA follows: TGTGCCAGCAGTTCTACGGACAGGGACTATGGCTACACCTTC.

This chain uses TRBV7-2 with TRBJ2-3; TRBD2 matches at 14 bases. V gave up 5 bases and J gave up 3 bases; unmatched junction bases: 10. Germline CDR1 and CDR2: SGHTA and FQGNSA. This CDR3 has 18 residues. The CDR3 coding sequence is TGTGCCAGCAGCCCACCGGGACTAGCGGGGGACCCTACAGATACGCAGTATTTT. This gives the protein CASSPPGLAGDPTDTQYF.

V gene TRBV6-4 combines with J gene TRBJ1-1, with 8 bases identical to TRBD1. V gave up 4 bases and J gave up 1 base; unmatched junction bases: 2. The CDR3 totals 14 residues. Germline values: CDR1 MRHNA, CDR2 SNTAGT. The CDR3 spells CASSVTGGNTEAFF. CDR3 sequence (DNA): TGTGCCAGCAGTGTCACAGGGGGGAACACTGAAGCTTTCTTT.

The chain combines TRBV7-9 with TRBJ2-3; D perhaps matches TRBD1 (6 bases). Germline-derived CDR1 and CDR2 are SEHNR and FQNEAQ (reference sequence). V lost 5 bases and J lost 0, with 12 bases in between. The CDR3 totals 15 residues. Here the CDR3 reads CASSPKTGSTDTQYF. DNA for the CDR3: TGTGCCAGCAGCCCCAAAACAGGGAGCACAGATACGCAGTATTTT.

The chain carries TRBV27 and TRBJ2-1; TRBD1 aligns across 8 bases. With V trimmed by 2 bases and J by 15 bases, 6 bases remained unmatched. CDR1 is MNHEY, CDR2 SMNVEV, per germline (reference sequence). The CDR3 has 12 amino acids. CDR3 coding DNA: TGTGCCAGCAGTTTACAGGGACAGGATCCGTTCTTC. Encoded protein: CASSLQGQDPFF.

The chain links TRBV13 to TRBJ1-1; TRBD1 might be the D (5 bases). V dropped 1 base and J dropped 4 bases, with 10 bases sitting between them. Germline CDR1 is PRHDT and CDR2 is FYEKMQ (reference sequence). The length of the CDR3 is 14 residues. The CDR3 nucleotides are TGTGCCAGCAGCTTAGTCGGGGGGTCCACTGAAGCTTTCTTT. It is translated as CASSLVGGSTEAFF.

The CDR3 DNA sequence: TGTGCCAGCAGCCGTGATGGACTAGCGATCGATGAGCAGTTCTTC. Translating it yields CASSRDGLAIDEQFF. V is TRBV5-6 and J is TRBJ2-1; 9 positions match TRBD2. The CDR3 is 15 amino acids. Germline CDR1 and CDR2: SGHDT and YYEEEE. The trim removed 4 bases at V and 8 bases at J, leaving 10 bases unmatched.

J is TRBJ2-3 and V is TRBV5-8; D is possibly TRBD1 (5 bases). The CDR3 runs to 14 residues. The V gene lost 4 bases and the J gene lost 0 bases, with 9 bases spanning the gap. Germline V CDR1 and CDR2: SGHTS, YDEGEE. The CDR3 nucleotides are TGTGCCAGCAGCGAGGACATAAGCACAGATACGCAGTATTTT. The encoded protein is CASSEDISTDTQYF.

The chain joins TRBV5-1 to TRBJ2-6, with D perhaps TRBD1 (5 bases). CDR3 length: 15 residues. Germline lookup yields CDR1 SGHRS and CDR2 YFSETQ. Trimming shortened V by 5 bases and J by 0 bases, and 9 bases separated the two germline ends. The CDR3 loop is CASRVTGSGANVLTF. DNA for the CDR3: TGCGCCAGCAGGGTCACAGGCTCTGGGGCCAACGTCCTGACTTTC. Variable domain in full (rest from reference TRBV5-1 and TRBJ2-6): KAGVTQTPRYLIKTRGQQVTLSCSPISGHRSVSWYQQTPGQGLQFLFEYFSETQRNKGNFPGRFSGRQFSNSRSEMNVSTLELGDSALYLCASRVTGSGANVLTFGAGSRLTVL.

CDR3 sequence: CASSKAAVGLYEQYF. Written as DNA, the CDR3 is TGTGCCAGCAGCAAAGCGGCCGTGGGCCTTTACGAGCAGTACTTC. This chain joins TRBV21-1 and TRBJ2-7; the D call in the table, TRBD1, was not verified against the DNA. TRBV21-1 represents a pseudogene. CDR3 length: 15 amino acids.

The chain carries TRBV9 and TRBJ2-2; TRBD2 agrees at 15 bases. V trimming: 3 bases; J trimming: 6 bases; junction bases outside the gene matches: 9. The V gene's germline CDR1 is SGDLS and CDR2 YYNGEE. The CDR3 length is 18 residues. CDR3 sequence reads: CASSARTSGGVWPGELFF. The CDR3, as DNA: TGTGCCAGCAGCGCCAGGACTAGCGGGGGGGTGTGGCCCGGGGAGCTGTTTTTT.

This clone has a single count. This rearrangement joins TRBV5-1 to TRBJ2-7; 8 bases fit TRBD2. Germline assignment: CDR1 SGHRS and CDR2 YFSETQ. J was trimmed by 5 bases and V by 7 bases; bases with no gene match: 14. The CDR3 spans 15 residues. CDR3 sequence: CASRRAGTSIDEQYF. The DNA for the CDR3 is TGCGCCAGCCGCCGAGCTGGGACTAGTATCGACGAGCAGTACTTC.

In this sample, this clone turned up a few times. The chain carries TRBV9 and TRBJ1-2; 7 bases agree with TRBD1. CDR1 is SGDLS, CDR2 YYNGEE, per germline. This CDR3 is built from 13 residues. The ends lost 3 bases at V and 3 bases at J; junction bases unmatched: 2. Written as DNA, the CDR3 is TGTGCCAGCAGCGCAGGACAGGACTATGGCTACACCTTC. Encoded protein: CASSAGQDYGYTF.

This clone was seen only a few times. The chain employs TRBV7-2 and TRBJ2-5; TRBD2 agrees at 7 bases. This CDR3 has 15 residues. Germline assignment: CDR1 SGHTA and CDR2 FQGNSA. The trim removed 2 bases at V and 5 bases at J, leaving 8 bases unmatched. CDR3 nucleotide sequence: TGTGCCAGCAGCTTACGGGACGGGGGGTACGAGACCCAGTACTTC. Translation: CASSLRDGGYETQYF.

The chain joins TRBV6-5 to TRBJ2-7; D uncertain. Germline-derived CDR1 and CDR2 are MNHEY and SVGAGI. With 9 bases removed from V and 3 bases from J, the gap between germline ends came to 18 bases. This CDR3 comprises 14 residues. CDR3 amino acids: CASSNYLGGYEQYF. The DNA for the CDR3 is TGTGCCAGTTCGAATTACTTAGGCGGCTACGAGCAGTACTTC.

This sequence joins TRBV6-5 and TRBJ1-5; no clear D. Trimming shortened V by 6 bases and J by 6 bases, and 12 bases separated the two germline ends. This CDR3 spans 13 amino acids. Germline assignment: CDR1 MNHEY and CDR2 SVGAGI. CDR3 region: CASRGGQAQPQHF. DNA of the CDR3: TGTGCCAGCAGGGGCGGGCAGGCTCAGCCCCAGCATTTT.

This sequence joins TRBV6-6 and TRBJ2-2, with D perhaps TRBD2 (6 bases). Germline V lookup: CDR1 MNHNY, CDR2 SVGAGI (reference sequence). This CDR3 is 13 amino acids long. Trimming pared 8 bases from V and 4 bases from J, leaving 11 bases between. CDR3 nucleotides: TGTGCCAGCGTCCAGGGACTCACCGGGGAGCTGTTTTTT. Protein sequence: CASVQGLTGELFF.

The chain combines TRBV30 with TRBJ1-5; 11 nucleotides match TRBD1. Germline CDR1 GTSNPN, CDR2 SVGIG (reference sequence). Unmatched junction bases numbered 10, after V lost 4 bases and J lost 8 bases. CDR3 length: 15 amino acids. CDR3 in amino acids: CAWTAGQGEFEPQHF. CDR3 DNA: TGTGCCTGGACCGCGGGACAGGGGGAATTTGAGCCCCAGCATTTT.

This clone appeared once. The chain uses TRBV9 and TRBJ2-7; weak D call: TRBD1 (7 bases). V was shortened by 3 bases and J by 2 bases, with 15 bases between the two germline ends. The germline V gene has CDR1 SGDLS and CDR2 YYNGEE. The CDR3 is 15 amino acids. The CDR3 protein is CASSGGAGQAYEQYF. The CDR3 DNA reads as TGTGCCAGCAGCGGCGGGGCAGGACAGGCCTACGAGCAGTACTTC.

The chain couples TRBV19 to TRBJ1-5; 8 bases line up with TRBD1. Germline V gives CDR1 LNHDA, CDR2 SQIVND (reference sequence). The CDR3 is 15 amino acids. J gave up 5 bases and V 5 bases, and 8 bases lay outside the gene matches. CDR3 in DNA: TGTGCCAGTAGTCCTTGGACAGGGTCAGATCAGCCCCAGCATTTT. Its protein product is CASSPWTGSDQPQHF. The whole variable domain, remainder taken from reference TRBV19 and TRBJ1-5, is DGGITQSPKYLFRKEGQNVTLSCEQNLNHDAMYWYRQDPGQGLRLIYYSQIVNDFQKGDIAEGYSVSREKKESFPLTVTSAQKNPTAFYLCASSPWTGSDQPQHFGDGTRLSIL.

This chain links TRBV11-2 with TRBJ2-3, with 10 nucleotides matching TRBD1. The CDR3 consists of 16 residues. The ends lost 5 bases at V and 3 bases at J; junction bases unmatched: 8. Germline V gives CDR1 SGHAT, CDR2 FQNNGV. CDR3 sequence (DNA): TGTGCCAGCAGCCCGTTCGGGGACAGGGGTACAGATACGCAGTATTTT. Amino acids: CASSPFGDRGTDTQYF.